These 25 T cell receptor beta chains share one sample of origin, sequenced in a study of T cells in Graves' hyperthyroidism and ophthalmopathy. RNA transcripts served as the template for amplifying TCR beta CDR3 regions. Initially, a first-round RT-PCR of the TCR CDR3 employed the HTBI primer set. TCRdb called the multiplex PCR reads again in MiXCR, with one record for every CDR3 protein. The sample has around 520,000 distinct CDR3 sequences, about 14% seen once. Sequences were obtained from blood. Receptor source: a woman aged 35 to 49 with Graves' hyperthyroidism.

The V and J genes are TRBV7-8 and TRBJ2-3; 7 bases fit TRBD1. Germline loops: CDR1 SGHVS, CDR2 FQNEAQ. V lost 3 bases to trimming and J lost 3 bases; unmatched junction nucleotides: 6. CDR3 size: 15 residues. The chain's CDR3 is CASSFRTGSTDTQYF. CDR3 in DNA: TGTGCCAGCAGCTTTCGGACAGGATCTACAGATACGCAGTATTTT. Looking up the rest from reference TRBV7-8 and TRBJ2-3 gives the full variable domain: GAGVSQSPRYKVAKRGQDVALRCDPISGHVSLFWYQQALGQGPEFLTYFQNEAQLDKSGLPSDRFFAERPEGSVSTLKIQRTQQEDSAVYLCASSFRTGSTDTQYFGPGTRLTVL.

This clonotype was seen repeatedly, ten times or more. This sequence joins TRBV19 and TRBJ2-5, with 7 bases aligning to TRBD1. In germline, CDR1 is LNHDA, CDR2 SQIVND (reference sequence). J lost 5 bases, V lost 9 bases, and 9 bases had no gene match. The CDR3 extends over 13 amino acids. CDR3 sequence (DNA): TGTGCCAGCAGCATCCAGGGGGAGGAGACCCAGTACTTC. Protein: CASSIQGEETQYF.

The table lists this clonotype with many counts. The chain is built from TRBV30 and TRBJ1-2; 10 nucleotides agree with TRBD1. CDR1 GTSNPN and CDR2 SVGIG come from the germline V gene (reference sequence). The CDR3 runs 16 residues. V was clipped by 3 bases and J by 3 bases; unmatched bases: 10. The CDR3 DNA follows: TGTGCCTGGAGCGCCACCGGGACAGGGGCGCACTATGGCTACACCTTC. Translation: CAWSATGTGAHYGYTF.

This clonotype was detected ten times or more. The chain has TRBV11-1 and TRBJ1-1, with TRBD1 identical over 9 bases. Germline trimming cut 1 base from V and 4 bases from J; bases unmatched to any gene: 4. Germline-derived CDR1 and CDR2 are SGHAT and FQDESV (reference sequence). The CDR3 contains 15 residues. CDR3 in amino acids: CASSLVTGGTTEAFF. The CDR3 coding sequence is TGTGCCAGCAGCTTAGTAACAGGGGGCACCACTGAAGCTTTCTTT.

This clonotype was seen many times. The chain combines TRBV2 with TRBJ1-2, with D tentatively TRBD1 (5 bases). Germline lookup yields CDR1 SNHLY and CDR2 FYNNEI. The CDR3 contains 13 residues. Between the trimmed V and J ends, which lost 7 bases and 4 bases, there was a span of 13 bases. The CDR3 here is CASICRGCYGYTF. CDR3 DNA sequence: TGTGCCAGCATTTGTAGGGGCTGCTATGGCTACACCTTC.

This chain links TRBV10-3 with TRBJ1-6; D is unclear. Trimming cost V 0 bases and J 8 bases, with 8 bases left between them. The CDR3 contains 14 residues. Per germline, CDR1 ENHRY and CDR2 SYGVKD. Here the CDR3 DNA reads TGTGCCATCAGTGAGTCGGTCACTCATTCACCCCTCCACTTT. Translated, it gives CAISESVTHSPLHF.

This clonotype was detected many times. V usage is TRBV5-1 and J usage is TRBJ2-1; TRBD2 matches 7 bases. Germline V lookup: CDR1 SGHRS, CDR2 YFSETQ. This CDR3 region has 15 residues. J lost 8 bases, V lost 4 bases, and 12 bases had no gene match. CDR3 sequence: CASSNVAGTTDEQFF. CDR3 nucleotide sequence: TGCGCCAGCAGCAATGTAGCGGGTACCACGGATGAGCAGTTCTTC.

This clonotype has ten or more counts. This chain's CDR3 is CASSITTSGNNGELFF. CDR3 sequence (DNA): TGTGCCAGCAGTATCACCACTAGCGGGAATAACGGGGAGCTGTTTTTT. The V call is TRBV28, the J call TRBJ2-2; 10 bases agree with TRBD2. Looked up from germline, CDR1 is MDHEN and CDR2 is SYDVKM. Trimming took 5 bases from V and 7 from J; bases not matched to a gene: 10. This CDR3 region has 16 residues.

This clonotype was counted between two and nine times. The J gene is TRBJ2-7, the V gene TRBV3-1; D gene uncertain. There are 14 residues in the CDR3. From germline, CDR1 is LGHDT and CDR2 YNNKEL (reference sequence). V lost 1 base to trimming and J lost 0 bases, with 7 bases between them. CDR3 nucleotides: TGTGCCAGCAGCCAAGCTAGGTTCTCCTACGAGCAGTACTTC. It specifies CASSQARFSYEQYF.

The sample holds many counts of this clonotype. The V call is TRBV11-2, the J call TRBJ2-1, with 7 bases identical to TRBD2. The CDR3 has 13 amino acids. Trimming removed 6 bases from V and 5 bases from J; junction bases left unmatched: 4. The V gene's germline CDR1 is SGHAT and CDR2 FQNNGV. This CDR3 is CASRSSGDNEQFF. Here the CDR3 DNA reads TGTGCCAGCAGATCTAGCGGAGACAATGAGCAGTTCTTC.

J is TRBJ2-1 and V is TRBV6-1; possibly TRBD1 for D (6 bases). CDR1 is MNHNS and CDR2 is SASEGT in the germline V gene. The CDR3 has 16 amino acids. Trimming took 3 bases from V and 0 from J, leaving 12 bases between them. DNA for the CDR3: TGTGCCAGCAGTGAGGGGACCAGGGGCTCCTACAATGAGCAGTTCTTC. Protein product: CASSEGTRGSYNEQFF.

The chain employs TRBV14 and TRBJ2-1; no clear D gene. Trimming stripped 0 bases from V and 11 bases from J, with 8 bases between. This CDR3 is 12 amino acids long. Per the germline V gene, CDR1 is SGHDN and CDR2 is FVKESK. This CDR3 reads CASSQDGRKQFF. The DNA of the CDR3 is TGTGCCAGCAGCCAAGATGGAAGGAAGCAGTTCTTC.

Ten or more counts support this clonotype. The V and J genes are TRBV11-3 and TRBJ2-5, with D perhaps TRBD2 (6 bases). The V gene's germline CDR1 is SGHNT and CDR2 YENEEA. The ends were cut back, 4 bases at V and 14 bases at J, with 17 bases in the middle. The CDR3 runs to 12 residues. The chain's CDR3 is CASSSAGTERYF. CDR3 in DNA: TGTGCCAGCAGCTCCGCCGGGACTGAACGCTACTTC.

At least ten counts were recorded for this clonotype. This chain joins TRBV20-1 and TRBJ2-3, with TRBD2 identical over 12 bases. J was trimmed by 7 bases and V by 5 bases; bases with no gene match: 10. Germline V gives CDR1 DFQATT, CDR2 SNEGSKA (reference sequence). This CDR3 has 15 residues. The CDR3 DNA is TGCAGTGCTTTAGCACCGACTAGCGGGAGTAATACGCAGTATTTT. This codes for CSALAPTSGSNTQYF.

The chain uses TRBV6-1 and TRBJ1-5; D gene ambiguous. Germline V gene data show CDR1 as MNHNS and CDR2 as SASEGT. Trimming cost V 2 bases and J 9 bases, with 14 bases left between them. The CDR3 sequence is 14 residues long. The CDR3 DNA reads TGTGCCAGCAGTGAATCGTGGGGAACGGGGCCCCAGCATTTT. This codes for CASSESWGTGPQHF.

The chain joins TRBV28 to TRBJ1-6; tentative D call: TRBD1 (6 bases). Trimming took off 5 bases at V and 10 bases at J, with 12 bases between the two ends. The CDR3 has 13 residues. Germline V gene sequence: CDR1 MDHEN, CDR2 SYDVKM. For the CDR3, the DNA is TGTGCCAGCAGTCTGACAGGCGCATCACCCCTCCACTTT. Its protein product is CASSLTGASPLHF.

The chain has TRBV12-3 or TRBV12-4 and TRBJ2-7; TRBD2 matches at 7 bases. The V gene end was trimmed by 10 bases and the J gene end by 1 base; junction bases not matched to a gene: 16. The CDR3 has 16 residues. The CDR3 DNA sequence: TGTGCCACACAATGGATCCCGGGACTACCATCCTACGAGCAGTACTTC. The encoded protein is CATQWIPGLPSYEQYF.

This clonotype was detected ten times or more. The V gene is TRBV27, the J gene TRBJ2-5, with D unclear. The V gene's germline CDR1 is MNHEY and CDR2 SMNVEV (reference sequence). The V end was cut by 6 bases, the J end by 1 base, with 15 bases between. The CDR3 spans 15 residues. CDR3 sequence (DNA): TGTGCCAGCAGCAAAACTCGAGTAAGCCAAGAGACCCAGTACTTC. Translated, it gives CASSKTRVSQETQYF.

This clonotype was seen ten or more times. V gene TRBV2 combines with J gene TRBJ2-2; D is unresolved. The CDR3 is made up of 14 amino acids. V lost 10 bases, J lost 6 bases, and 18 bases lay in between. The germline V gene has CDR1 SNHLY and CDR2 FYNNEI. In nucleotides, the CDR3 is TGTGCCATACTAAGACACCCGCGAGCCGGGGAGCTGTTTTTT. This sequence encodes CAILRHPRAGELFF.

This clonotype was seen repeatedly, ten times or more. The chain links TRBV18 to TRBJ1-1, with D perhaps TRBD1 (5 bases). The CDR3 sequence is 12 residues long. Trimming took 6 bases from V and 8 from J, leaving 13 bases between them. Germline V gives CDR1 KGHSH, CDR2 LQKENI. The CDR3 is CASSPDSAEAFF. The CDR3 bases are TGTGCCAGCTCCCCTGACAGCGCCGAAGCTTTCTTT.

This clonotype was found many times. This chain uses TRBV20-1 with TRBJ2-3, with 13 bases lining up with TRBD2. This CDR3 comprises 16 residues. J lost 2 bases, V lost 2 bases, and 4 bases had no gene match. Per germline, CDR1 DFQATT and CDR2 SNEGSKA (reference sequence). The CDR3 DNA sequence: TGCAGTGCTAGAACCGGACTAGCGGGAGACACAGATACGCAGTATTTT. It translates to CSARTGLAGDTDTQYF.

The table lists this clonotype with many counts. This chain joins TRBV11-2 and TRBJ1-2; maybe TRBD1 (5 bases). This CDR3 contains 14 residues. Deletions cut 5 bases from V and 4 bases from J, with 14 bases between. Germline-derived CDR1 and CDR2 are SGHAT and FQNNGV. Here the CDR3 DNA reads TGTGCCAGCAGCCTTTCCCTACAGGCCTATGGCTACACCTTC. As protein: CASSLSLQAYGYTF.

In regard to this clonotype: With a much larger clone just one base away, this may be a read error. The J gene is TRBJ1-2, the V gene TRBV12-3 or TRBV12-4; D may be TRBD1 (5 bases). CDR3 length equals 14 residues. V gave up 2 bases and J gave up 4 bases, with 11 bases separating them. The DNA for the CDR3 is TGTGCCAGCAGTTTAAGGCCAGGGACCTATGGCTACACCTTC. Its protein product is CASSLRPGTYGYTF.

The rearrangement uses TRBV6-4 and TRBJ1-1; TRBD1 might be the D (6 bases). CDR3 size: 15 residues. Germline V lookup: CDR1 MRHNA, CDR2 SNTAGT. V was trimmed by 4 bases and J by 5 bases, leaving 17 bases between them. Here the CDR3 DNA reads TGTGCCAGCAGTGCTCTGGGGCAGGGGAGGACTGAAGCTTTCTTT. Its protein is CASSALGQGRTEAFF.

The V gene is TRBV7-9, the J gene TRBJ1-6; D possibly corresponds to TRBD1 (6 bases). Trimming left V 6 bases short and J 8 bases short, with 14 bases between. The CDR3 loop spans 14 amino acids. CDR1 is SEHNR and CDR2 is FQNEAQ in the germline V gene (reference sequence). CDR3 nucleotides: TGTGCCAGCAGACTAGGGGGAAGAGATTCACCCCTCCACTTT. It specifies CASRLGGRDSPLHF.